This T cell receptor beta chain comes out of a study of molecular identifiers for immune sequencing clone quantification. V was trimmed by 4 bases and J by 4 bases, leaving 18 bases between them. Germline-derived CDR1 and CDR2 are SGHDT and YYEEEE. The CDR3 length is 17 residues. Each CDR3 protein is one row after TCRdb ran MiXCR on the PCR reads. The sample includes 85,000 to 95,000 distinct CDR3 sequences, around 17% of them seen just once. This clonotype occurred many times. The origin of this receptor is a human donor in good health. Some libraries in this study had Jurkat cell RNA spiked in. The sequencing sample was made of naive CD8+ T cells from blood, with Jurkat cell RNA spiked in. The subset here: FACS-sorted CD8+CD4-CCR7+CD45RA+ naive T cells. This chain uses TRBV5-6 with TRBJ2-6; D possibly corresponds to TRBD1 (5 bases). CDR3: CASSTYQGFGGANVLTF. CDR3 nucleotide sequence: TGTGCCAGCAGCACATACCAGGGATTTGGCGGGGCCAACGTCCTGACTTTC.